This entry lists 22 T cell receptor beta chains sequenced from one sample in a study of cytomegalovirus exposure and HLA in healthy donors. The PCR contained 60 Vbeta and 13 Jbeta primers. Some clones are missing from TCRdb's copy, which holds only in-frame ones; the method was immunoSEQ multiplex PCR. The sample includes under 200,000 clones, about 88% of them seen just once. The source material was PBMCs. These receptors came from a woman aged 25 to 39 in good health and CMV-seronegative.

This clone came up once. The chain combines TRBV29-1 with TRBJ2-7; D remains ambiguous. The CDR3 loop spans 11 amino acids. Between the trimmed V and J ends, which lost 5 bases and 5 bases, there was a span of 10 bases. Germline V lookup: CDR1 SQVTM, CDR2 ANQGSEA. The CDR3 region has the DNA TGCAGCGTTACGGGTACCCACGAGCAGTACTTC. It specifies CSVTGTHEQYF.

The chain uses TRBV19 and TRBJ2-7; 7 nucleotides line up with TRBD1. Germline loops: CDR1 LNHDA, CDR2 SQIVND (reference sequence). This CDR3 region has 12 residues. The junction had 4 bases not matched to a gene; V was cut back by 8 bases and J by 3 bases. The CDR3 loop reads CASGDSYYEQYF. For the CDR3, the DNA is TGTGCCAGTGGGGACAGTTACTACGAGCAGTACTTC.

The chain joins TRBV27 to TRBJ1-5, with 9 bases aligning to TRBD1. The J segment lost 6 bases and the V segment lost 3 bases, leaving 21 bases of the junction unmatched. This CDR3 has 20 residues. In germline, CDR1 is MNHEY, CDR2 SMNVEV (reference sequence). The CDR3 protein is CASSFLPAPLTGGMSQPQHF. In nucleotides, the CDR3 is TGTGCCAGCAGTTTCCTACCTGCACCCTTGACAGGGGGAATGAGTCAGCCCCAGCATTTT.

The chain recombines TRBV28 with TRBJ1-5, with 8 bases fitting TRBD1. This CDR3 is 17 amino acids long. The germline CDR1 and CDR2 sequences are MDHEN and SYDVKM. Trimming cost V 6 bases and J 5 bases; bases outside gene matches: 15. This CDR3 is CASRSLNFQGAYQPQHF. The DNA for the CDR3 is TGTGCCAGCAGGTCGCTAAATTTTCAGGGGGCTTATCAGCCCCAGCATTTT.

The chain links TRBV2 to TRBJ2-1, with 8 bases that match TRBD2. V lost 7 bases and J lost 4; bases outside the gene matches: 3. The CDR3 length is 13 residues. Germline CDR1 is SNHLY and CDR2 is FYNNEI. In DNA form, the CDR3 reads TGTGCCAGCACGGAGCGGGGGTACAATGAGCAGTTCTTC. Its translation is CASTERGYNEQFF. The variable domain in full, completed from reference TRBV2 and TRBJ2-1, reads EPEVTQTPSHQVTQMGQEVILRCVPISNHLYFYWYRQILGQKVEFLVSFYNNEISEKSEIFDDQFSVERPDGSNFTLKIRSTKLEDSAMYFCASTERGYNEQFFGPGTRLTVL.

The chain carries TRBV2 and TRBJ1-5, with a tentative D call TRBD1 (5 bases). This CDR3 has 16 residues. Trimming stripped 4 bases from V and 5 bases from J, with 18 bases between. Germline V gene lookup returns CDR1 SNHLY and CDR2 FYNNEI. CDR3 bases: TGTGCCAGCAGTGGCCTGTCAGGGCAACGAGATCAGCCCCAGCATTTT. It is translated as CASSGLSGQRDQPQHF.

The chain uses TRBV19 and TRBJ2-1, with TRBD1 matching 8 bases. CDR1 is LNHDA, CDR2 SQIVND, per germline (reference sequence). Germline trimming cut 7 bases from V and 10 bases from J; bases unmatched to any gene: 9. This CDR3 region has 13 residues. The CDR3 spells CASTPTGAEEQFF. CDR3 nucleotides: TGTGCCAGTACTCCGACAGGGGCCGAAGAGCAGTTCTTC.

This clone was found once. J is TRBJ2-1 and V is TRBV5-5, with D perhaps TRBD2 (5 bases). The CDR3 is made up of 12 amino acids. Germline CDR1 reads SGHKS; CDR2 reads YYEKEE (reference sequence). Trimming took off 4 bases at V and 9 bases at J, with 11 bases between the two ends. The CDR3 bases are TGTGCCAGCAGCCCGGGGTCTACTGAGCAGTTCTTC. Its translation: CASSPGSTEQFF. Based on the CDR3 plus reference TRBV5-5 and TRBJ2-1, the full variable domain is DAGVTQSPTHLIKTRGQQVTLRCSPISGHKSVSWYQQVLGQGPQFIFQYYEKEERGRGNFPDRFSARQFPNYSSELNVNALLLGDSALYLCASSPGSTEQFFGPGTRLTVL.

This clone was observed once. This chain joins TRBV7-2 and TRBJ2-3; unclear D gene. V dropped 6 bases and J dropped 0 bases, with 10 bases sitting between them. Germline assignment: CDR1 SGHTA and CDR2 FQGNSA. The CDR3 contains 14 residues. The CDR3 coding sequence is TGTGCCAGCAGGATACTTGCTAGCACAGATACGCAGTATTTT. Its translation is CASRILASTDTQYF.

The chain is built from TRBV5-1 and TRBJ2-1; a possible D gene is TRBD2 (6 bases). Germline assignment: CDR1 SGHRS and CDR2 YFSETQ. V lost 0 bases and J 2 bases, leaving 9 bases between the germline ends. The CDR3 is 15 residues long. The CDR3 sequence: CASSLDGSTYNEQFF. CDR3 coding DNA: TGCGCCAGCAGCTTGGACGGGAGCACCTACAATGAGCAGTTCTTC.

This clone was detected once. This chain connects TRBV7-9 to TRBJ2-6, with D hard to call. Germline lookup yields CDR1 SEHNR and CDR2 FQNEAQ (reference sequence). This CDR3 is 16 amino acids long. Trimming took 5 bases from V and 3 from J, leaving 14 bases between them. For the CDR3, the DNA is TGTGCCAGCAGCCTCTCCAAAATCTATGGGGCCAACGTCCTGACTTTC. Its protein is CASSLSKIYGANVLTF.

The rearrangement links TRBV29-1 to TRBJ1-2; no clear D gene. V lost 6 bases to trimming and J lost 7 bases, with 12 bases between them. Looked up from germline, CDR1 is SQVTM and CDR2 is ANQGSEA. The CDR3 is 11 residues long. The CDR3 DNA is TGCAGCGTGGCAGCGGGATTTGGCTACACCTTC. Protein: CSVAAGFGYTF. Full variable domain (remainder filled in from reference TRBV29-1 and TRBJ1-2): SAVISQKPSRDICQRGTSLTIQCQVDSQVTMMFWYRQQPGQSLTLIATANQGSEATYESGFVIDKFPISRPNLTFSTLTVSNMSPEDSSIYLCSVAAGFGYTFGSGTRLTVV.

The CDR3 nucleotides read TGTGCCAGCAGTCGACTAGGGATTAGCAATGAGCAGTTCTTC. This encodes CASSRLGISNEQFF. This rearrangement joins TRBV6-1 to TRBJ2-1; D possibly corresponds to TRBD2 (6 bases). Trimming pared 5 bases from V and 6 bases from J, leaving 14 bases between. Germline CDR1 MNHNS, CDR2 SASEGT. The length of the CDR3 is 14 residues.

The chain has TRBV29-1 and TRBJ2-1; possibly TRBD2 for D (6 bases). There are 13 residues in the CDR3. V gave up 7 bases and J gave up 2 bases, with 12 bases separating them. In germline, CDR1 is SQVTM, CDR2 ANQGSEA. CDR3 residues: CSAPGVAYNEQFF. The DNA of the CDR3 is TGCAGCGCCCCGGGGGTTGCCTACAATGAGCAGTTCTTC.

As to this clone: Other DNA sequences in this specimen translate into the identical CDR3. The V gene is TRBV6-1, the J gene TRBJ1-5; TRBD1 matches 8 bases. Germline trimming cut 2 bases from V and 7 bases from J; bases unmatched to any gene: 4. CDR1 and CDR2 (germline): MNHNS, SASEGT. The CDR3 has 14 residues. In DNA form, the CDR3 reads TGTGCCAGCAGTGAACAGGGGGCAGGGCAGCCCCAGCATTTT. Translating it yields CASSEQGAGQPQHF.

The chain employs TRBV29-1 and TRBJ2-3, with 8 bases lining up with TRBD2. Trimming cost V 4 bases and J 2 bases; bases outside gene matches: 11. Germline loops: CDR1 SQVTM, CDR2 ANQGSEA. This CDR3 spans 16 amino acids. CDR3 coding DNA: TGCAGCGTTGTATTATGGAGAGCGGGGGCCACAGATACGCAGTATTTT. Translated, it gives CSVVLWRAGATDTQYF.

The V gene is TRBV18, the J gene TRBJ2-5, with a tentative D call TRBD2 (5 bases). CDR1 KGHSH and CDR2 LQKENI come from the germline V gene. This CDR3 is 13 amino acids long. Trimming removed 2 bases from V and 5 bases from J, with 9 bases in between. The CDR3: CASSPTDSETQYF. The CDR3 bases are TGTGCCAGCTCACCAACGGACTCTGAGACCCAGTACTTC.

The chain recombines TRBV2 with TRBJ1-2, with 7 bases that match TRBD1. In germline, CDR1 is SNHLY, CDR2 FYNNEI. This CDR3 contains 14 residues. V dropped 5 bases and J dropped 4; count of bases not matched to a gene: 7. The CDR3 DNA sequence: TGTGCCAGCAGTTCCGACAGGGTAGGCTATGGCTACACCTTC. It yields the protein CASSSDRVGYGYTF.

The V gene is TRBV29-1, the J gene TRBJ2-2, with 7 bases that match TRBD2. V shed 5 bases, J shed 5 bases, and the junction held 17 bases outside the gene matches. The CDR3 is made up of 17 amino acids. CDR1 is SQVTM, CDR2 ANQGSEA, per germline. The CDR3, as DNA: TGCAGCGTTAATGGGGTTGGCGGGAGAGACCCAACCGGGGAGCTGTTTTTT. It translates to CSVNGVGGRDPTGELFF.

The rearrangement links TRBV7-2 to TRBJ2-3; 9 nucleotides align to TRBD2. Germline trimming cut 1 base from V and 2 bases from J; bases unmatched to any gene: 1. Germline CDR1 reads SGHTA; CDR2 reads FQGNSA. This CDR3 comprises 15 residues. The CDR3 nucleotides read TGTGCCAGCAGCTTAGTAGCGGGGGTCACAGATACGCAGTATTTT. Protein: CASSLVAGVTDTQYF.

The V call is TRBV28, the J call TRBJ2-4, with TRBD2 identical over 7 bases. Germline trimming cut 3 bases from V and 5 bases from J; bases unmatched to any gene: 10. Germline lookup yields CDR1 MDHEN and CDR2 SYDVKM. This CDR3 has 16 amino acids. The CDR3 loop reads CASSLWGGGRENIQYF. The DNA for the CDR3 is TGTGCCAGCAGTTTGTGGGGGGGAGGTCGTGAAAACATTCAGTACTTC.

The rearrangement joins TRBV5-4 to TRBJ1-1, with D possibly matching TRBD1 (6 bases). Trimming removed 0 bases at V and 1 base at J, with 16 bases between. Germline V CDR1 and CDR2: SGHNT, YYREEE (reference sequence). This CDR3 has 17 amino acids. The CDR3 bases are TGTGCCAGCAGCTTGGGGGGGGGCAGGGCGGAGAACACTGAAGCTTTCTTT. This encodes CASSLGGGRAENTEAFF.